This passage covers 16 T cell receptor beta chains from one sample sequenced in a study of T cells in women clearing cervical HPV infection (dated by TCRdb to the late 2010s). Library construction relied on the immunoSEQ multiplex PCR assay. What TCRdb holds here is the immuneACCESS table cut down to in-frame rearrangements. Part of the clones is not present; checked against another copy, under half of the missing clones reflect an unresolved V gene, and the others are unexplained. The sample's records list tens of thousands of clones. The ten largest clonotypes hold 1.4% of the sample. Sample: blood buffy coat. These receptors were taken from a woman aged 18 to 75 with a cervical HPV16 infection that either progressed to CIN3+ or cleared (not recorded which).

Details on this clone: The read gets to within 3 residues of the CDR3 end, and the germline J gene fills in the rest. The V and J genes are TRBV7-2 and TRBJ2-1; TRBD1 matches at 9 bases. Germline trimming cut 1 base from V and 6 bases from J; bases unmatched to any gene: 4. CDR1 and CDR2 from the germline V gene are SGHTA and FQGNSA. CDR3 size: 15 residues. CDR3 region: CASSLGATGGNEQFF. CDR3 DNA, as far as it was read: TGTGCCAGCAGCTTAGGTGCGACAGGGGGCAATGAG.

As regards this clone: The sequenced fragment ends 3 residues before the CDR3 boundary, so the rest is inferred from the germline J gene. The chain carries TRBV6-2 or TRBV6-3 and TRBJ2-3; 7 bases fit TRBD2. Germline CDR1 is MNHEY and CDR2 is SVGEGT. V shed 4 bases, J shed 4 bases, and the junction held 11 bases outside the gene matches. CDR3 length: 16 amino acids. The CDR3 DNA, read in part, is TGTGCCAGCAGTTGGTGGGCGGGAGTTCTGGCAGATACG. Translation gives CASSWWAGVLADT. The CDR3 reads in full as CASSWWAGVLADTQYF.

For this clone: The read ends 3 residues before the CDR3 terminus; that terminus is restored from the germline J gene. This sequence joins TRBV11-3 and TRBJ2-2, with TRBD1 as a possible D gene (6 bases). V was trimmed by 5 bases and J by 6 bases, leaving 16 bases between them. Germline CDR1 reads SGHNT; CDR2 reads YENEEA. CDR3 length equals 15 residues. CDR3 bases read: TGTGCCAGCAGCCCCAGGGGCGGCGCATCCGGGGAG. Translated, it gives CASSPRGGASGE. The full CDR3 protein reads CASSPRGGASGELFF.

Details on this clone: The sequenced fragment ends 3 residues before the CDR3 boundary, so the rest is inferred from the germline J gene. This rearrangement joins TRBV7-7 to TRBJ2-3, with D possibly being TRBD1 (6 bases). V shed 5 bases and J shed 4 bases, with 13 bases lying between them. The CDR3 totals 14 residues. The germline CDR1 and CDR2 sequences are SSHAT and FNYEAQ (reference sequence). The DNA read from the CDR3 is TGTGCCAGCAGCCTACGGACAGCCTCAGATACG. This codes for CASSLRTASDT. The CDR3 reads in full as CASSLRTASDTQYF.

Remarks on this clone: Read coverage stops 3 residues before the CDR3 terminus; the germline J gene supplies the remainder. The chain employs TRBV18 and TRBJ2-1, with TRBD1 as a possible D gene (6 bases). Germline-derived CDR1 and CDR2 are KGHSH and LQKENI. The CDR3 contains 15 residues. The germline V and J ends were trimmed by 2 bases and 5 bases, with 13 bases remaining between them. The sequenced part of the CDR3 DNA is TGTGCCAGCTCACCATATCGGGACACCAACAATGAG. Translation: CASSPYRDTNNE. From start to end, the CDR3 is CASSPYRDTNNEQFF.

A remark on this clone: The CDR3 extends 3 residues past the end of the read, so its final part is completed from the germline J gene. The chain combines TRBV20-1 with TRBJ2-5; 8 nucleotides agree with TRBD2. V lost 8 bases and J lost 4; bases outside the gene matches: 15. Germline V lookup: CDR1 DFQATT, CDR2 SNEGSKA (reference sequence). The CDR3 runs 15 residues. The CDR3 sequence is CSPKGASGRGETQYF. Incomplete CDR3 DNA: TGCAGTCCTAAAGGGGCTAGCGGGCGGGGAGAGACC.

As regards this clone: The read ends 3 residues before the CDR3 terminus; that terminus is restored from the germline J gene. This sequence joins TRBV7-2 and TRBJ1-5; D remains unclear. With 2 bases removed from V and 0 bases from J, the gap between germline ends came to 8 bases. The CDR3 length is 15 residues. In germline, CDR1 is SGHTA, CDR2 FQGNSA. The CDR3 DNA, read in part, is TGTGCCAGCAGCTTATCAGGCCTTAGCAATCAGCCC. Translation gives CASSLSGLSNQP. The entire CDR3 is CASSLSGLSNQPQHF.

The part of the CDR3 DNA that was read is TGTGCCAGCAGCAGGGACGGGACAGGGGGTGCTGGC. As protein: CASSRDGTGGAG. The entire CDR3 protein is CASSRDGTGGAGYTF. V and J are TRBV5-5 and TRBJ1-2; 11 bases agree with TRBD1. Read coverage stops 3 residues before the CDR3 terminus; the germline J gene supplies the remainder. V was pared by 4 bases and J by 7 bases, with 9 bases of the junction left unmatched. The germline CDR1 and CDR2 sequences are SGHKS and YYEKEE (reference sequence). CDR3 size: 15 residues.

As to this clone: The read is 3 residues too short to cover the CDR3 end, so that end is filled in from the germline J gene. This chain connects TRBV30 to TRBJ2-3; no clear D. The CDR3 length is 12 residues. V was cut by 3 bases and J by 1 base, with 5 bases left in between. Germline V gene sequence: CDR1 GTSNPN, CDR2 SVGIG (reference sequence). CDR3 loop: CAWSPGTDTQYF. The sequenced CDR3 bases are TGTGCCTGGAGCCCGGGCACAGATACG.

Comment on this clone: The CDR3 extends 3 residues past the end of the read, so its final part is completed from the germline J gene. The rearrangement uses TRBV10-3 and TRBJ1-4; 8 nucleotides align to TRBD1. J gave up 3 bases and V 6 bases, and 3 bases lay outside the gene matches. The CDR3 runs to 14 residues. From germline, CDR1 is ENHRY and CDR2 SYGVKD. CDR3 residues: CAISQGAANEKLFF. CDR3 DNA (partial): TGTGCCATCAGCCAGGGGGCAGCTAATGAAAAA.

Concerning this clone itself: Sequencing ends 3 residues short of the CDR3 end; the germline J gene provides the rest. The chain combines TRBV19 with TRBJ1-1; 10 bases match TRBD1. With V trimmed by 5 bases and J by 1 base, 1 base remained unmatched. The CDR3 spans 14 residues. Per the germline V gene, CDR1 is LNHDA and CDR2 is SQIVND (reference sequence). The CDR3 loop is CASSDRGQNTEAFF. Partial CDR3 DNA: TGTGCCAGTAGTGACAGGGGGCAGAACACTGAA.

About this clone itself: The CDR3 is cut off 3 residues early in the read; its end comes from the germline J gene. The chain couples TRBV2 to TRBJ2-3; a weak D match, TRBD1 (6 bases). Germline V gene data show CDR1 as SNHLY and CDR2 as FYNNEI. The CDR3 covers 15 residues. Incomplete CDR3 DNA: TGTGCCAGCAGTTCCGAACAGGGAAGGAATCAGCCG. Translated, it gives CASSSEQGRNQP. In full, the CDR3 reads CASSSEQGRNQPQYF.

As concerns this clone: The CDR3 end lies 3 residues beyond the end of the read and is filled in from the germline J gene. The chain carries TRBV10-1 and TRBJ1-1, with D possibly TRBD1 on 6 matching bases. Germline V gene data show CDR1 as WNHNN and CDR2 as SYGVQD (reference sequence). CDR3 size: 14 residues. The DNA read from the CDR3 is TGCGCCAGCAGTGAGTCAAACAGGGCTACGGAA. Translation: CASSESNRATE. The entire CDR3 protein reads CASSESNRATEAFF.

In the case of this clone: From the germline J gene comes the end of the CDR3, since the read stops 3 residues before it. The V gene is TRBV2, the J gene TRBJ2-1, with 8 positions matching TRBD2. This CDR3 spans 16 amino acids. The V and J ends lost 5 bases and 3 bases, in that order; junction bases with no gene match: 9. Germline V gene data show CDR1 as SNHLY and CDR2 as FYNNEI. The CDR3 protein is CASSREASGFYNEQFF. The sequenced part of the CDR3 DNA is TGTGCCAGCAGTCGAGAAGCTAGCGGGTTCTACAATGAG. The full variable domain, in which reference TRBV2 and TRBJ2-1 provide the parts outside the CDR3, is EPEVTQTPSHQVTQMGQEVILRCVPISNHLYFYWYRQILGQKVEFLVSFYNNEISEKSEIFDDQFSVERPDGSNFTLKIRSTKLEDSAMYFCASSREASGFYNEQFFGPGTRLTVL.

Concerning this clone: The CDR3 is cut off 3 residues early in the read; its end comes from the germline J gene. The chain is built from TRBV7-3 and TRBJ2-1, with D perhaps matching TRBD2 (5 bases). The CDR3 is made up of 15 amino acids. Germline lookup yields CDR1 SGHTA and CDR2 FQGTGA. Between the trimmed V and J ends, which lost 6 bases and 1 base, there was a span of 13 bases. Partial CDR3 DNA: TGTGCCAGCAGATTAGACTATGCATCCTACAATGAG. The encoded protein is CASRLDYASYNE. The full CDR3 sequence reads CASRLDYASYNEQFF.

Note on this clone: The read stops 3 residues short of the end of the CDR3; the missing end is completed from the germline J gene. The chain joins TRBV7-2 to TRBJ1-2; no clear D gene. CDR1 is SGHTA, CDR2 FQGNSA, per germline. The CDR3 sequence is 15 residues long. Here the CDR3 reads CASSLIDASSYDYTF. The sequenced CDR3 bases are TGTGCCAGCAGCTTAATTGACGCTAGCTCCTACGAC.